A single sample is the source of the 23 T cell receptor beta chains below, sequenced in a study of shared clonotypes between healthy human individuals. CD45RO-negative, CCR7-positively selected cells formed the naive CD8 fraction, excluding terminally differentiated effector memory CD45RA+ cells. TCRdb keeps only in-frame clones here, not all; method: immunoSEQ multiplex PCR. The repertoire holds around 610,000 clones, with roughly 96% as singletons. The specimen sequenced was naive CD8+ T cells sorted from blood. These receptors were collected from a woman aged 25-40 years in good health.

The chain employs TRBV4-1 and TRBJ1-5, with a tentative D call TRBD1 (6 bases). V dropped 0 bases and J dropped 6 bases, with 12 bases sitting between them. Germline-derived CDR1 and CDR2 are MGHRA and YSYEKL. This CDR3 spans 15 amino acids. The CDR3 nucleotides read TGCGCCAGCAGCCAAGAATCAGGGGATCGTCAGCCCCAGCATTTT. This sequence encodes CASSQESGDRQPQHF.

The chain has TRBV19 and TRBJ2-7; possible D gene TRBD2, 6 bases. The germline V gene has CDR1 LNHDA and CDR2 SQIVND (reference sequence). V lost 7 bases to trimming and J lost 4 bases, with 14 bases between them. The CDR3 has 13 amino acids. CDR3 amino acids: CASMEGEGYEQYF. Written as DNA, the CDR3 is TGTGCCAGTATGGAGGGAGAAGGGTACGAGCAGTACTTC.

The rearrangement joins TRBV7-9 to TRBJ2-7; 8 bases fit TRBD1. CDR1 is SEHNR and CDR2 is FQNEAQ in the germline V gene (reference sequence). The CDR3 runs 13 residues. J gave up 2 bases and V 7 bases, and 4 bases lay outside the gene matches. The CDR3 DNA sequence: TGTGCCAGCACCCAGACAGGGGCCTACGAGCAGTACTTC. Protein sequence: CASTQTGAYEQYF.

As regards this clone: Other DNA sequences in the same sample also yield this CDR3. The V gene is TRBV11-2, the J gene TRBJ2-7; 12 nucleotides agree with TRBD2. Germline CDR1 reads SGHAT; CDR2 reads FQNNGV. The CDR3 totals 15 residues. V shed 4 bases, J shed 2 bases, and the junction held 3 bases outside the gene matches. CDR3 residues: CASSYLAGGPYEQYF. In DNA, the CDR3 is TGTGCCAGCAGCTATCTAGCGGGAGGGCCCTACGAGCAGTACTTC.

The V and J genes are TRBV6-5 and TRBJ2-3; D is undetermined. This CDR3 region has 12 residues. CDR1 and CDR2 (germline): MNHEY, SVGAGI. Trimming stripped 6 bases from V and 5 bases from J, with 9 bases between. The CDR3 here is CASSSEVDTQYF. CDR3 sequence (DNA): TGTGCCAGCAGCTCCGAGGTAGATACGCAGTATTTT.

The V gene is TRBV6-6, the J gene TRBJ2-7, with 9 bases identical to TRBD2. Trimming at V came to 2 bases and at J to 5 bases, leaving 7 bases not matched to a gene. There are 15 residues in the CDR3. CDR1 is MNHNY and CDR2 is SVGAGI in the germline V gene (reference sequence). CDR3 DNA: TGTGCCAGCAGTTACGAACCGGGACTAGCCGACGAGCAGTACTTC. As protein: CASSYEPGLADEQYF.

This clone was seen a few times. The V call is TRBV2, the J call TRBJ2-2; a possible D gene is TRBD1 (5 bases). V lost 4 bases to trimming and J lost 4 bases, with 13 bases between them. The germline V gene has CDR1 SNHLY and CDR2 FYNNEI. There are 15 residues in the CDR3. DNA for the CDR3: TGTGCCAGCAGTGGGGTAGCAGGGTTCACCGGGGAGCTGTTTTTT. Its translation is CASSGVAGFTGELFF.

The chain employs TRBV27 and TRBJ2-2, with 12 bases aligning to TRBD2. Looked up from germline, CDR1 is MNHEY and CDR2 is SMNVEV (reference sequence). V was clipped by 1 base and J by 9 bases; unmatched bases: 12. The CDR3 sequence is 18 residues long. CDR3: CASSLLLAGGPKARELFF. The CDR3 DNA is TGTGCCAGCAGTTTATTGCTAGCGGGAGGGCCAAAGGCCAGGGAGCTGTTTTTT.

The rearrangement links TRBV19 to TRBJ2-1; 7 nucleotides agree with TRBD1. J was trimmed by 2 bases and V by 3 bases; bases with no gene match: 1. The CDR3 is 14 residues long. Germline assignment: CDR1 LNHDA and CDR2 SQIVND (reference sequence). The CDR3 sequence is CASSIQGAYNEQFF. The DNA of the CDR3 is TGTGCCAGTAGTATCCAGGGGGCCTACAATGAGCAGTTCTTC.

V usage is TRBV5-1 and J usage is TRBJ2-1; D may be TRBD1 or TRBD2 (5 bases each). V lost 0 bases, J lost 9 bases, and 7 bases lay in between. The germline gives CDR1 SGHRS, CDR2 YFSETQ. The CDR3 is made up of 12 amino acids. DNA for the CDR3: TGCGCCAGCAGCTTGGGTGGGGGTGAGCAGTTCTTC. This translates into CASSLGGGEQFF.

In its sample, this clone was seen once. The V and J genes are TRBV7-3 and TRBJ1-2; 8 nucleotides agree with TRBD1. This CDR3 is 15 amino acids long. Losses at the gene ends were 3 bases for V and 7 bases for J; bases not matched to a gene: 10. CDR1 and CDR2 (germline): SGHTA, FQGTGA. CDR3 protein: CASSFALDRGSGYTF. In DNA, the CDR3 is TGTGCCAGCAGCTTCGCCCTAGACAGGGGTTCTGGCTACACCTTC.

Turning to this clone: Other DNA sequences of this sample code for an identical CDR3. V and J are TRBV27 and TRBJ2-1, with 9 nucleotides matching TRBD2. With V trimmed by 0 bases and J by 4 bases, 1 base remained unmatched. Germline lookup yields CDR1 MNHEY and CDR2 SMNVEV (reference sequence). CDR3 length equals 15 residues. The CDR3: CASSLSSGSYNEQFF. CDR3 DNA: TGTGCCAGCAGTTTATCTAGCGGGAGTTACAATGAGCAGTTCTTC.

DNA of the CDR3: TGTGCCAGCAGTCCTGACTCGTCGGGTAATGAAAAACTGTTTTTT. It is translated as CASSPDSSGNEKLFF. This chain joins TRBV6-5 and TRBJ1-4; no clear D gene. CDR3 size: 15 residues. The V gene's germline CDR1 is MNHEY and CDR2 SVGAGI. The germline V and J ends were trimmed by 5 bases and 4 bases, with 14 bases remaining between them.

The CDR3 sequence: CASSLMVNTGELFF. The CDR3 nucleotides are TGTGCCAGCAGTTTAATGGTAAACACCGGGGAGCTGTTTTTT. The chain combines TRBV28 with TRBJ2-2; D gene ambiguous. The CDR3 runs 14 residues. V was pared by 2 bases and J by 2 bases, with 6 bases between. Germline CDR1 and CDR2: MDHEN and SYDVKM.

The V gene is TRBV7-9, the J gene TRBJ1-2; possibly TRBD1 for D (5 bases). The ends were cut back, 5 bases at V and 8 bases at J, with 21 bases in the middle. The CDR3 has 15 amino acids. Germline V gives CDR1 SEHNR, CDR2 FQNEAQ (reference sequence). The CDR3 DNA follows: TGTGCCAGCAGCGCGACCACTAATTCGGGGGTGGGCTACACCTTC. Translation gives CASSATTNSGVGYTF.

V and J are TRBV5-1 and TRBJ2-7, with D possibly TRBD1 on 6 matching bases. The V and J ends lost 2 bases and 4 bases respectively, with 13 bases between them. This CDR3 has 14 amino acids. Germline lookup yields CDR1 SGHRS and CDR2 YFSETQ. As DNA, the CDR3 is TGCGCCAGCAGCTTTACAGGGTCCCCGTACGAGCAGTACTTC. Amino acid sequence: CASSFTGSPYEQYF.

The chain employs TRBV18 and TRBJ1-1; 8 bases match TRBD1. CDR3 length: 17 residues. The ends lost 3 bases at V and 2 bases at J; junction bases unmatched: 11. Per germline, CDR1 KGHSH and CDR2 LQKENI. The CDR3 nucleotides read TGTGCCAGCTCACCGGCTGGACAGGGAATATATAACACTGAAGCTTTCTTT. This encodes CASSPAGQGIYNTEAFF.

The CDR3 protein is CASRDSLPANEKLFF. CDR3 bases: TGTGCCAGCCGGGACAGTCTGCCGGCTAATGAAAAACTGTTTTTT. V gene TRBV2 combines with J gene TRBJ1-4, with 7 bases fitting TRBD1. CDR3 size: 15 residues. J was trimmed by 3 bases and V by 8 bases; bases with no gene match: 9. Per germline, CDR1 SNHLY and CDR2 FYNNEI.

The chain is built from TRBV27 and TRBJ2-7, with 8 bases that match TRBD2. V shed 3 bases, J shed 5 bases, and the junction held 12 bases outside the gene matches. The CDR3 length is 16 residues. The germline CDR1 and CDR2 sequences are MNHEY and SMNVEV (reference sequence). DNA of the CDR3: TGTGCCAGCAGTTTGCTCCTGGCAAGCGGGAGCCACGAGCAGTACTTC. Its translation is CASSLLLASGSHEQYF.

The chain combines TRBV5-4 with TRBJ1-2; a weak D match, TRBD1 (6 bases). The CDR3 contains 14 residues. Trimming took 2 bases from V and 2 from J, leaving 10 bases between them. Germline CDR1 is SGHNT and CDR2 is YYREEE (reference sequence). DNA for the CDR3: TGTGCCAGCAGCTTTTCGGGGGCGAACTATGGCTACACCTTC. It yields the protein CASSFSGANYGYTF.

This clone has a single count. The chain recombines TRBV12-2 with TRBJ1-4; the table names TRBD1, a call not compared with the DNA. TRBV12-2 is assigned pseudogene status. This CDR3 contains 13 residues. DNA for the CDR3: TGTGCAATTCTGTGGGGCGTAAGTGAAAAACTGTTTTTT. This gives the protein CAILWGVSEKLFF.

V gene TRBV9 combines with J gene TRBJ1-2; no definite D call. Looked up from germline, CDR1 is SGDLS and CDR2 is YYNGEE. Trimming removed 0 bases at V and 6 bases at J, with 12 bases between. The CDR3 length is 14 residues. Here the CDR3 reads CASSVERQDDGYTF. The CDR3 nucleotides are TGTGCCAGCAGCGTAGAACGGCAGGACGATGGCTACACCTTC.

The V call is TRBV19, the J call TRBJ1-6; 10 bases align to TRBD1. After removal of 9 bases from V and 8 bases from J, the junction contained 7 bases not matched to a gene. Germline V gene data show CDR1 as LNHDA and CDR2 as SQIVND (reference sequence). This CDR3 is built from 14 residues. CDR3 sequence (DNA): TGTGCCAGCGCTGGGACAGGGGAGGATTCACCCCTCCACTTT. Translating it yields CASAGTGEDSPLHF. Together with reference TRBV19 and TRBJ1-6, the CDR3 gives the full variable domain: DGGITQSPKYLFRKEGQNVTLSCEQNLNHDAMYWYRQDPGQGLRLIYYSQIVNDFQKGDIAEGYSVSREKKESFPLTVTSAQKNPTAFYLCASAGTGEDSPLHFGNGTRLTVT.